Listed here are 21 T cell receptor beta chains from one sample, sequenced in a study of blood T cell repertoires in COVID-19. Assay used: immunoSEQ multiplex PCR; TCRdb lists only in-frame clones, some missing. Of roughly 150,000 clones in the sample, around 84% are singletons; the top ten hold about 7.2%. The sequenced material came from peripheral blood. The receptors here all came from a woman aged 45-65 years in a cohort sampled during active or convalescent COVID-19.

V gene TRBV5-1 combines with J gene TRBJ1-2; D remains unclear. The CDR3 totals 14 residues. Germline lookup yields CDR1 SGHRS and CDR2 YFSETQ. With 4 bases removed from V and 8 bases from J, the gap between germline ends came to 18 bases. The CDR3 nucleotides are TGCGCCAGCAGCGCCAACGACGGGGAAGGCGGCTACACCTTC. Its translation is CASSANDGEGGYTF.

This clone has more than one count but fewer than ten. V usage is TRBV7-3 and J usage is TRBJ2-3; 8 bases line up with TRBD2. The length of the CDR3 is 15 residues. Germline V gene data show CDR1 as SGHTA and CDR2 as FQGTGA. V lost 5 bases to trimming and J lost 3 bases; unmatched junction nucleotides: 7. CDR3 nucleotides: TGTGCCAGCAGCCCATTCGGGGGGGCGACAGATACGCAGTATTTT. Translating gives CASSPFGGATDTQYF.

The chain is built from TRBV2 and TRBJ1-4; TRBD1 matches 7 bases. The J segment lost 6 bases and the V segment lost 6 bases, leaving 4 bases of the junction unmatched. This CDR3 spans 13 amino acids. In germline, CDR1 is SNHLY, CDR2 FYNNEI. The CDR3 bases are TGTGCCAGCAGCGGGACAGCAGATGAAAAACTGTTTTTT. Translating gives CASSGTADEKLFF.

There are many counts of this clone. The chain combines TRBV10-3 with TRBJ1-2; D perhaps matches TRBD1 (5 bases). This CDR3 comprises 13 residues. V was clipped by 4 bases and J by 10 bases, with 16 bases between them. Germline V gives CDR1 ENHRY, CDR2 SYGVKD. The CDR3 DNA follows: TGTGCCATCAGTGCCCCCAGGGCGCCTGACTACACCTTC. Amino acid sequence: CAISAPRAPDYTF.

This chain joins TRBV25-1 and TRBJ2-7; no definite D call. The ends were cut back, 3 bases at V and 4 bases at J, with 4 bases in the middle. Germline values: CDR1 MGHDK, CDR2 SYGVNS. The CDR3 is 11 residues long. CDR3 sequence (DNA): TGTGCCAGCAGTGAGCAGTACGAGCAGTACTTC. It specifies CASSEQYEQYF.

The chain combines TRBV19 with TRBJ1-2, with D perhaps TRBD1 (5 bases). Trimming left V 4 bases short and J 7 bases short, with 13 bases between. Germline lookup yields CDR1 LNHDA and CDR2 SQIVND (reference sequence). The length of the CDR3 is 13 residues. CDR3 sequence: CASSTGLLIGYTF. As DNA, the CDR3 is TGTGCCAGTAGTACAGGGTTGCTTATTGGCTACACCTTC.

This chain uses TRBV4-3 with TRBJ2-5, with 13 bases identical to TRBD2. Trimming at V came to 3 bases and at J to 5 bases, leaving 18 bases not matched to a gene. This CDR3 has 20 amino acids. Per germline, CDR1 LGHNA and CDR2 YSLEER. The CDR3: CASSQSLAGGLPSSVETQYF. In nucleotides, the CDR3 is TGCGCCAGCAGCCAGTCACTAGCGGGGGGGCTACCTTCTTCTGTTGAGACCCAGTACTTC.

This sequence joins TRBV29-1 and TRBJ1-1, with D maybe TRBD1 (5 bases). The CDR3 consists of 14 residues. The germline CDR1 and CDR2 sequences are SQVTM and ANQGSEA. Trimming took 1 base from V and 1 from J, leaving 10 bases between them. CDR3 nucleotides: TGCAGCGTTGAAGTGAGACAGCCGAACACTGAAGCTTTCTTT. It is translated as CSVEVRQPNTEAFF.

The chain employs TRBV24-1 and TRBJ2-1, with 9 bases that match TRBD2. The CDR3 has 16 residues. CDR1 KGHDR and CDR2 SFDVKD come from the germline V gene. The V segment lost 2 bases and the J segment 1 base; nucleotides outside the gene matches: 2. The CDR3 DNA is TGTGCCACCAGTGATTCTAGCGGGGCTTCCTACAATGAGCAGTTCTTC. Translated: CATSDSSGASYNEQFF.

This CDR3 is CASGSSYQETQYF. DNA for the CDR3: TGTGCTAGTGGTTCTTCGTACCAAGAGACCCAGTACTTC. The rearrangement joins TRBV12-5 to TRBJ2-5; unclear D gene. V was pared by 4 bases and J by 0 bases, with 6 bases between. The CDR3 has 13 residues. The germline V gene has CDR1 LGHNT and CDR2 FRNRAP.

The gene calls are TRBV5-1 and TRBJ1-1, with D hard to call. The CDR3 is 14 residues long. With 0 bases removed from V and 4 bases from J, the gap between germline ends came to 10 bases. The germline gives CDR1 SGHRS, CDR2 YFSETQ. CDR3: CASSLDGRTTEAFF. In DNA, the CDR3 is TGCGCCAGCAGCTTGGATGGCAGAACCACTGAAGCTTTCTTT. The full variable domain, completed using reference TRBV5-1 and TRBJ1-1, is KAGVTQTPRYLIKTRGQQVTLSCSPISGHRSVSWYQQTPGQGLQFLFEYFSETQRNKGNFPGRFSGRQFSNSRSEMNVSTLELGDSALYLCASSLDGRTTEAFFGQGTRLTVV.

CDR3 DNA: TGTGCCAGTAGTTCTCAAGCGGGGGCGAGGTACGAGCAGTACTTC. It encodes CASSSQAGARYEQYF. The V gene is TRBV19, the J gene TRBJ2-7; 8 nucleotides match TRBD2. The CDR3 consists of 15 residues. The V gene's germline CDR1 is LNHDA and CDR2 SQIVND (reference sequence). V trimming: 5 bases; J trimming: 4 bases; junction bases outside the gene matches: 10.

Ten or more counts support this clone. The chain couples TRBV29-1 to TRBJ1-1, with 7 bases matching TRBD1. Per the germline V gene, CDR1 is SQVTM and CDR2 is ANQGSEA. With 5 bases clipped from V and 4 bases from J, the junction kept 4 bases outside the gene matches. This CDR3 has 12 amino acids. For the CDR3, the DNA is TGCAGCGTTAAGACAGGGATCACTGAAGCTTTCTTT. Translation gives CSVKTGITEAFF.

The CDR3 loop is CASSEANEQFF. CDR3 nucleotides: TGTGCCAGCAGTGAGGCCAATGAGCAGTTCTTC. This chain uses TRBV25-1 with TRBJ2-1, with D uncertain. The germline V and J ends were trimmed by 3 bases and 6 bases, with 3 bases remaining between them. Germline V CDR1 and CDR2: MGHDK, SYGVNS. The CDR3 consists of 11 residues. Full variable domain (rest looked up from reference TRBV25-1 and TRBJ2-1): EADIYQTPRYLVIGTGKKITLECSQTMGHDKMYWYQQDPGMELHLIHYSYGVNSTEKGDLSSESTVSRIRTEHFPLTLESARPSHTSQYLCASSEANEQFFGPGTRLTVL.

The V gene is TRBV4-1, the J gene TRBJ1-2; D is possibly TRBD1 (5 bases). This CDR3 has 14 residues. Germline lookup yields CDR1 MGHRA and CDR2 YSYEKL. Trimming shortened V by 0 bases and J by 6 bases, and 11 bases separated the two germline ends. CDR3 bases: TGCGCCAGCAGCCAAGATTCAGGGCAAAATGGCTACACCTTC. It is translated as CASSQDSGQNGYTF.

This clone has only one observation. This chain links TRBV30 with TRBJ1-1; a weak D match, TRBD1 (5 bases). Germline V gene data show CDR1 as GTSNPN and CDR2 as SVGIG (reference sequence). CDR3 length equals 14 residues. Deletions cut 3 bases from V and 1 base from J, with 12 bases between. The CDR3: CAWRARGSNTEAFF. The DNA of the CDR3 is TGTGCCTGGAGGGCCCGGGGGTCGAACACTGAAGCTTTCTTT. The entire variable domain, with the rest obtained from reference TRBV30 and TRBJ1-1, is as follows: SQTIHQWPATLVQPVGSPLSLECTVEGTSNPNLYWYRQAAGRGLQLLFYSVGIGQISSEVPQNLSASRPQDRQFILSSKKLLLSDSGFYLCAWRARGSNTEAFFGQGTRLTVV.

The V call is TRBV7-2, the J call TRBJ1-2; 7 bases agree with TRBD1. The V gene's germline CDR1 is SGHTA and CDR2 FQGNSA. The V segment lost 6 bases and the J segment 7 bases; nucleotides outside the gene matches: 11. The CDR3 runs 14 residues. The CDR3 sequence: CASRRAGTDGGYTF. CDR3 sequence (DNA): TGTGCCAGCAGACGGGCCGGGACAGATGGTGGCTACACCTTC.

This clone was counted ten times or more. The chain carries TRBV2 and TRBJ2-3; 13 nucleotides agree with TRBD2. CDR3 length equals 16 residues. V gave up 7 bases and J gave up 3 bases; unmatched junction bases: 7. In germline, CDR1 is SNHLY, CDR2 FYNNEI. In nucleotides, the CDR3 is TGTGCCAGCACCGCAGGGACTAGCGGGGAAACAGATACGCAGTATTTT. Translated, it gives CASTAGTSGETDTQYF.

V is TRBV6-5 and J is TRBJ2-2, with 8 bases lining up with TRBD1. Trimming at V came to 7 bases and at J to 5 bases, leaving 9 bases not matched to a gene. There are 15 residues in the CDR3. Germline V CDR1 and CDR2: MNHEY, SVGAGI. The CDR3 region has the DNA TGTGCCAGCAACAGGCGACAGGGGTCGACCGGGGAGCTGTTTTTT. This gives the protein CASNRRQGSTGELFF.

This chain joins TRBV12-3 or TRBV12-4 and TRBJ1-1, with 7 bases that match TRBD1. After removal of 6 bases from V and 5 bases from J, the junction contained 6 bases not matched to a gene. The CDR3 consists of 13 residues. The CDR3 spells CASSLTGATEAFF. Here the CDR3 DNA reads TGTGCCAGCAGCCTTACAGGGGCGACTGAAGCTTTCTTT.

In this sample, this clone turned up a few times. This CDR3 reads CAWSLNNQPQHF. CDR3 DNA: TGTGCCTGGAGCCTTAACAATCAGCCCCAGCATTTT. This chain uses TRBV30 with TRBJ1-5; D remains ambiguous. The germline V gene has CDR1 GTSNPN and CDR2 SVGIG (reference sequence). V was trimmed by 3 bases and J by 3 bases, leaving 6 bases between them. CDR3 size: 12 residues.